This T cell receptor (beta chain) originates from a study of T cells in localized non-small cell lung cancer. The CDR3 consists of 13 residues. V lost 7 bases to trimming and J lost 4 bases, with 12 bases between them. CDR1 MNHNS and CDR2 SASEGT come from the germline V gene. Generated by immunoSEQ multiplex PCR, the TCRdb table keeps only in-frame clones and is missing some. The data contain about 40,000 clones, under 90% of them singletons. The origin of this receptor is a male donor aged 60 or over with stage II lung adenocarcinoma. The sequences come from peripheral blood mononuclear cells, collected before any cancer treatment. V gene TRBV6-1 combines with J gene TRBJ2-3; D uncertain. CDR3 loop: CASKRPSPDTQYF. Here the CDR3 DNA reads TGTGCCAGCAAACGGCCAAGTCCAGATACGCAGTATTTT.